The rows below give T cell receptor beta chains drawn from one sample of a study of CD4 T cells in relation to SARS-CoV-2 and coronaviruses. Only in-frame clones appear in the TCRdb table, and some are missing; sequencing was by immunoSEQ multiplex PCR. The data show 38,000 or so clones, under 85% seen once. No cognate antigen is known for these TCRs. The sequenced material came from memory CD4+ T cells from PBMCs, cultured in vitro. Every receptor here comes from an adult with COVID-19. Both conserved end residues are part of each CDR3. Each record gives: D gene, clone size, V gene, J gene, CDR3 DNA, CDR3 protein. A D gene is named only where the DNA matches it firmly. Clone sizes are given selectively: once, few, many, or a class where the clone is expanded.

D: TRBD2
size: -
V: TRBV24-1
J: TRBJ2-3
DNA: TGTGCCACCAGTGACCCAGCTAGCGGGAGGGCCGTAGATACGCAGTATTTT
CDR3: CATSDPASGRAVDTQYF

D: TRBD2
size: -
V: TRBV5-1
J: TRBJ2-5
DNA: TGCGCCAGCAGCTTGGGACTAGCGCGAGACCAAGAGACCCAGTACTTC
CDR3: CASSLGLARDQETQYF

D: TRBD1
size: -
V: TRBV6-1
J: TRBJ1-6
DNA: TGTGCCAGCAGTGCCCGATCGGACAGGCGGCCCTATAATTCACCCCTCCACTTT
CDR3: CASSARSDRRPYNSPLHF

D: -
size: -
V: TRBV3-1/TRBV3-2
J: TRBJ2-2
DNA: TGTGCCAGCAGCCAAAACATGCACACCGGGGAGCTGTTTTTT
CDR3: CASSQNMHTGELFF

D: -
size: -
V: TRBV3-1/TRBV3-2
J: TRBJ2-1
DNA: TGTGCCAGCAGCCTCTCTGTGGGGCGAGGTAACAATGAGCAGTTCTTC
CDR3: CASSLSVGRGNNEQFF

D: -
size: -
V: TRBV5-1
J: TRBJ2-5
DNA: TGCGCCAGCAGCTTGGGCGGGACTTTGGAGACCCAGTACTTC
CDR3: CASSLGGTLETQYF

D: -
size: -
V: TRBV27
J: TRBJ1-2
DNA: TGTGCCAGCAGCCGAATCGACGGAAACTATGGCTACACCTTC
CDR3: CASSRIDGNYGYTF

D: -
size: -
V: TRBV7-9
J: TRBJ2-2
DNA: TGTGCCAGCAGCTTCCAGGAGGAGCTGTTTTTT
CDR3: CASSFQEELFF

D: TRBD1
size: -
V: TRBV5-4
J: TRBJ2-2
DNA: TGTGCCAGCAGCTTGGACCGACAGGGGACCGGGGAGCTGTTTTTT
CDR3: CASSLDRQGTGELFF

D: TRBD2
size: -
V: TRBV5-6
J: TRBJ2-1
DNA: TGTGCCAGCAGCTCCAGGACTAGCGGGAGGGTCTCCTACAATGAGCAGTTCTTC
CDR3: CASSSRTSGRVSYNEQFF

D: TRBD1
size: few
V: TRBV7-9
J: TRBJ2-7
DNA: TGTGCCAGCAGGTCACCCCGGGACAGGGGAAGCGAGCAGTACTTC
CDR3: CASRSPRDRGSEQYF

D: -
size: -
V: TRBV29-1
J: TRBJ1-1
DNA: TGCAGCGTTGGAGGCAGCATGAACACTGAAGCTTTCTTT
CDR3: CSVGGSMNTEAFF

D: -
size: -
V: TRBV28
J: TRBJ1-3
DNA: TGTGCCAGCACCCTCCCATTCGCGGGAAACACCATATATTTT
CDR3: CASTLPFAGNTIYF

D: -
size: -
V: TRBV24-1
J: TRBJ2-2
DNA: TGTGCCACCAGTGCCCGGGTGAACACCGGGGAGCTGTTTTTT
CDR3: CATSARVNTGELFF

D: -
size: -
V: TRBV23-1
J: TRBJ1-6
DNA: TGCGCCAGCAGTCCCGCCCGGGGGTGCGCCTGGGGCCTCCACTTT
CDR3: CASSPARGCAWGLHF

D: -
size: -
V: TRBV24-1
J: TRBJ2-7
DNA: TGTGCCACCAGTGATTCTGACCTAAAACGGAACGAGCAGTACTTC
CDR3: CATSDSDLKRNEQYF

D: TRBD1
size: -
V: TRBV5-4
J: TRBJ2-2
DNA: TGTGCCAGCAGCTTCAGGGGGCGGACCGGGGAGCTGTTTTTT
CDR3: CASSFRGRTGELFF

D: TRBD2
size: -
V: TRBV27
J: TRBJ2-1
DNA: TGTGCCAGCAGTTCCCTAGCTAGCGGGAGGCACTACAATGAGCAGTTCTTC
CDR3: CASSSLASGRHYNEQFF

D: -
size: -
V: TRBV29-1
J: TRBJ1-2
DNA: TGCAGCGCGATGGGTGTGAGCGGCTATGGCTACACCTTC
CDR3: CSAMGVSGYGYTF

D: -
size: -
V: TRBV6-1
J: TRBJ1-3
DNA: TGTGCCAGCAGTGAATATTACAGGGATGGAAACACCATATATTTT
CDR3: CASSEYYRDGNTIYF

D: TRBD1
size: -
V: TRBV11-2
J: TRBJ1-4
DNA: TGTGCCAGCAGCATCTACAGGGGAGAAAAACTGTTTTTT
CDR3: CASSIYRGEKLFF

D: -
size: -
V: TRBV14
J: TRBJ2-1
DNA: TGTGCCAGCAGCCAAGAAAATGGTATCAAGTTCTTC
CDR3: CASSQENGIKFF

D: -
size: -
V: TRBV6-5
J: TRBJ1-6
DNA: TGTGCCATATCGGACCGATGGAGGAATTCACCCCTCCACTTT
CDR3: CAISDRWRNSPLHF

D: -
size: -
V: TRBV15
J: TRBJ2-5
DNA: TGTGCCACCAGCAGCAGGGCACAAGAGACCCAGTACTTC
CDR3: CATSSRAQETQYF

D: -
size: few
V: TRBV28
J: TRBJ1-5
DNA: TGTGCCAGCAGTTTCTCCCCGGGACTGAGCAATCAGCCCCAGCATTTT
CDR3: CASSFSPGLSNQPQHF

D: -
size: few
V: TRBV28
J: TRBJ1-2
DNA: TGTGCCAGCAGTTCAGGGGTTTACGGCTACACCTTC
CDR3: CASSSGVYGYTF

D: TRBD2
size: -
V: TRBV28
J: TRBJ2-7
DNA: TGTGCCAGCAGTTTCGTGGGAGGGCCTGACGAGCAGTACTTC
CDR3: CASSFVGGPDEQYF

D: -
size: once
V: TRBV15
J: TRBJ2-6
DNA: TGTGCCACCAGCAGAGGGGACCTCTCTGGGGCCAACGTCCTGACTTTC
CDR3: CATSRGDLSGANVLTF

D: TRBD1
size: -
V: TRBV18
J: TRBJ2-3
DNA: TGTGCCAGCTCACACACAGGGGGGCACACAGATACGCAGTATTTT
CDR3: CASSHTGGHTDTQYF

D: -
size: once
V: TRBV2
J: TRBJ2-3
DNA: TGTGCCAGCAGTGAGGGTGGGGTAGATACGCAGTATTTT
CDR3: CASSEGGVDTQYF

D: -
size: few
V: TRBV30
J: TRBJ2-1
DNA: TGTGCCTGGAGTGTAAATGAGGGAAATGAGCAGTTCTTC
CDR3: CAWSVNEGNEQFF

D: TRBD2
size: large
V: TRBV30
J: TRBJ2-3
DNA: TGTGCCTGGAGTGTGGGTGGCGGGAGGACGCAGTATTTT
CDR3: CAWSVGGGRTQYF

D: TRBD1
size: -
V: TRBV2
J: TRBJ2-2
DNA: TGTGCCAGCAGGGGGGACAGCAACACCGGGGAGCTGTTTTTT
CDR3: CASRGDSNTGELFF

D: -
size: few
V: TRBV6-6
J: TRBJ1-2
DNA: TGTGCCAGCAGTGACAGCACCTATGGCTACACCTTC
CDR3: CASSDSTYGYTF

D: -
size: -
V: TRBV18
J: TRBJ1-2
DNA: TGTGCCAGCTCACCGGTACCGCAAGGGCGAGGCGATGGCTACACCTTC
CDR3: CASSPVPQGRGDGYTF

D: -
size: once
V: TRBV6-6
J: TRBJ1-1
DNA: TGTGCCAGCAGTTACGAACGGATGAACACTGAAGCTTTCTTT
CDR3: CASSYERMNTEAFF

D: -
size: -
V: TRBV2
J: TRBJ2-7
DNA: TGTGCCAAGTCTGGGGGGTCCTCCCGCGAGCAGTACTTC
CDR3: CAKSGGSSREQYF

D: TRBD2
size: once
V: TRBV2
J: TRBJ2-1
DNA: TGTGCCAGCTTAGGATGGGCGGGAGTTAGTAATGAGCAGTTCTTC
CDR3: CASLGWAGVSNEQFF

D: -
size: -
V: TRBV5-6
J: TRBJ2-1
DNA: TGTGCCAGCAGCTTGAGGGGCGGGGCCAACTCCTACAATGAGCAGTTCTTC
CDR3: CASSLRGGANSYNEQFF

D: TRBD1
size: -
V: TRBV7-3
J: TRBJ1-6
DNA: TGTGCCAGCAGCTTTACAGGGGATTCACCCCTCCACTTT
CDR3: CASSFTGDSPLHF

D: TRBD2
size: few
V: TRBV7-9
J: TRBJ2-1
DNA: TGTGCCAGCGGGGAGGGTGAGCAGTTCTTC
CDR3: CASGEGEQFF

D: -
size: -
V: TRBV10-2
J: TRBJ2-7
DNA: TGCGCCAGCAGTCAGGACAGCAGCTACGAGCAGTACTTC
CDR3: CASSQDSSYEQYF

D: TRBD2
size: -
V: TRBV28
J: TRBJ2-5
DNA: TGTGCCAGCAGTTCCGTGAGGGAGGGGGAGACCCAGTACTTC
CDR3: CASSSVREGETQYF

D: TRBD2
size: -
V: TRBV4-1
J: TRBJ2-7
DNA: TGCGCCAGCAGCCGATCCCCACTAGCGGGAGCTCAAATAGGCTCCTACGAGCAGTACTTC
CDR3: CASSRSPLAGAQIGSYEQYF

D: TRBD1
size: -
V: TRBV28
J: TRBJ1-1
DNA: TGTGCCAGCAGTTTCCAGGGGGCTCCAAACACTGAAGCTTTCTTT
CDR3: CASSFQGAPNTEAFF

D: TRBD1
size: -
V: TRBV27
J: TRBJ1-4
DNA: TGTGCCAGCAGTGAATACGCCACAGGGGCTAATGAAAAACTGTTTTTT
CDR3: CASSEYATGANEKLFF

D: TRBD2
size: -
V: TRBV30
J: TRBJ2-1
DNA: TGTGCCTGGGACAAGCGGGGGGCGTCCTCTGAGCAGTTCTTC
CDR3: CAWDKRGASSEQFF

D: -
size: -
V: TRBV19
J: TRBJ2-1
DNA: TGTGCCAGTAGTATTGGGAATGAGCAGTTCTTC
CDR3: CASSIGNEQFF

D: -
size: -
V: TRBV5-3
J: TRBJ1-1
DNA: TGTGCCAGAAGCGGCCAAGGGGGCACTGAAGCTTTCTTT
CDR3: CARSGQGGTEAFF

D: -
size: -
V: TRBV30
J: TRBJ1-4
DNA: TGTGCCGGAGAGACTGGGACTAATGAAAAACTGTTTTTT
CDR3: CAGETGTNEKLFF

D: TRBD2
size: once
V: TRBV2
J: TRBJ2-5
DNA: TGTGCCAGCAGTGCCCGAGCGGGAGGGTCAGAGACCCAGTACTTC
CDR3: CASSARAGGSETQYF

D: -
size: once
V: TRBV6-6
J: TRBJ2-7
DNA: TGTGCCAGCAGTTATCGGACGGCCTACGAGCAGTACTTC
CDR3: CASSYRTAYEQYF

D: -
size: -
V: TRBV15
J: TRBJ1-6
DNA: TGTGCCACCAGCAGAGGTCCGGCAGGGGATAATTCACCCCTCCACTTT
CDR3: CATSRGPAGDNSPLHF

D: TRBD1
size: few
V: TRBV5-4
J: TRBJ1-2
DNA: TGTGCCAGCATCCCCTCCCCGGGACAGGGGTTTGGCTACACCTTC
CDR3: CASIPSPGQGFGYTF

D: -
size: few
V: TRBV4-2
J: TRBJ1-6
DNA: TGTGCCAGCAGCCAGGAAGTGAGCTCGGCGAATAATTCACCCCTCCACTTT
CDR3: CASSQEVSSANNSPLHF

D: -
size: -
V: TRBV19
J: TRBJ2-1
DNA: TGTGCCAGTAGTTCGAGGGGGAAACCGGTCTACAATGAGCAGTTCTTC
CDR3: CASSSRGKPVYNEQFF

D: -
size: -
V: TRBV6-5
J: TRBJ2-5
DNA: TGTGCCAGCACCGGACAGAGGGCGTGGGAGACCCAGTACTTC
CDR3: CASTGQRAWETQYF